Detailed here is one T cell receptor (beta chain). What it recognizes is unknown. Germline V CDR1 and CDR2: DFQATT, SNEGSKA (reference sequence). The CDR3 spans 16 residues. The germline V and J ends were trimmed by 2 bases and 1 base, with 15 bases remaining between them. MiXCR, applied by TCRdb to the 5' RACE reads, yields one record per CDR3 protein. The sample contains about 250,000 distinct CDR3 sequences, 15% of which appear only once. The data belong to a study of T-cell memory formation after mild COVID-19. Notes on the study in general: Some SARS-CoV-2-responding clones were already detected in memory before infection.

The chain recombines TRBV20-1 with TRBJ2-1, with a tentative D call TRBD2 (7 bases). The receptor comes from an adult woman who had mild COVID-19 (a few samples of this study predate the infection). Cell type and time point are not known. Sequenced input: PBMCs or a T cell subset sorted from them (not recorded which). The CDR3 DNA reads as TGCAGTGCTAGAATGTGGGGGGGCCGATCCTACAATGAGCAGTTCTTC. Protein product: CSARMWGGRSYNEQFF.